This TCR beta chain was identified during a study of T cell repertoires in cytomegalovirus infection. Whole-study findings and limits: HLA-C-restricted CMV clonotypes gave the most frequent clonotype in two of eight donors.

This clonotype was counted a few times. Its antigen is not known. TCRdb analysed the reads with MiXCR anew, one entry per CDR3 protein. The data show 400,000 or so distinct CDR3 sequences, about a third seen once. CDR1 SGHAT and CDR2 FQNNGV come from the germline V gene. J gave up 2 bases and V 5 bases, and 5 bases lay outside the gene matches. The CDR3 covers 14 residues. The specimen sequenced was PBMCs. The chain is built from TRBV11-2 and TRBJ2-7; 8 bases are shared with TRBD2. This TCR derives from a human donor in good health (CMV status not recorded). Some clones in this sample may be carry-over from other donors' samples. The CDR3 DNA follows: TGTGCCAGCAGCGGGACTAGACCCACCTACGAGCAGTACTTC. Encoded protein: CASSGTRPTYEQYF.